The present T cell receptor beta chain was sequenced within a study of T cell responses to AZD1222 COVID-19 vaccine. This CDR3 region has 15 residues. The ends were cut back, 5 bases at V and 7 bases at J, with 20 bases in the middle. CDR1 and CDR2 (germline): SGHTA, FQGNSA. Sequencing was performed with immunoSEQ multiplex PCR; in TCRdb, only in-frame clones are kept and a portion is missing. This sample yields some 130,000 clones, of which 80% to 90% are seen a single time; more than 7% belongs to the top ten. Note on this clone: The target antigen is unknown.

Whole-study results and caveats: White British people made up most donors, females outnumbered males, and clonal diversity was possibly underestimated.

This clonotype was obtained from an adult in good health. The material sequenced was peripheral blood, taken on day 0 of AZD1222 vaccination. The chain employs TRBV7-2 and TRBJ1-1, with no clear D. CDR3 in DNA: TGTGCCAGCAGCGACCTAGAGGGAGGCCCCTTTGAAGCTTTCTTT. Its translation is CASSDLEGGPFEAFF.